This T cell receptor beta chain came from a study of T cells after yellow fever vaccination. By 5'RACE template switching, TCR cDNA was produced, with a universal primer site and UMIs added in the process. TCRdb independently ran MiXCR on the 5' RACE reads; one entry per CDR3 protein. The table has over 200,000 distinct CDR3 sequences, less than 7.5% seen once. Study conclusions and caveats: Most clones from primary vaccination were detected again post-booster (just under 97% CD4, 88% CD8). The appearance of a small share of clonotypes in both CD4 and CD8 compartments was observed. A secondary response was less intense yet reached its peak sooner, at day 5 versus 15.

This clonotype was counted many times. Its antigen is undetermined. The germline V gene has CDR1 MNHEY and CDR2 SVGEGT. V gave up 10 bases and J gave up 10 bases, with 19 bases separating them. CDR3 length: 13 residues. The chain links TRBV6-2 or TRBV6-3 to TRBJ2-2; D unresolved. The TCR originated in a man aged 25 to 40 who received the YFV17D yellow fever vaccine. The sequences come from CD4+ T cells sorted from PBMCs, collected on the day of the yellow fever booster vaccination. In DNA form, the CDR3 reads TGTGCCACATCCGGCCGACGCCCAGAGGAGCTGTTTTTT. This sequence encodes CATSGRRPEELFF.